Each of the 25 T cell receptor beta chains below was sequenced from the same sample in a study of CD8 T cells in ankylosing spondylitis. Study findings and constraints: What appeared characteristic of ankylosing spondylitis blood was a TCR beta motif of 7 or 8 highly homologous variants.

These receptors have no identified antigens. TCRdb fed the 5' RACE reads into MiXCR, producing one record per CDR3 protein. The sample consists of approximately 550,000 distinct CDR3 sequences, 10% to 15% of them appearing once. The sample comprised blood, either unsorted or a sorted T cell fraction (not recorded which). The receptors originated from a male donor with ankylosing spondylitis.

This clonotype turned up a few times. The chain combines TRBV10-3 with TRBJ1-1; D gene uncertain. Germline CDR1 ENHRY, CDR2 SYGVKD. The CDR3 is made up of 15 amino acids. With 0 bases removed from V and 1 base from J, the gap between germline ends came to 9 bases. The CDR3 bases are TGTGCCATCAGTGAGTCAAACACCCCGAACACTGAAGCTTTCTTT. It codes for CAISESNTPNTEAFF.

The chain is built from TRBV7-8 and TRBJ2-2, with 8 bases aligning to TRBD2. Looked up from germline, CDR1 is SGHVS and CDR2 is FQNEAQ. The CDR3 contains 17 residues. The V and J ends lost 5 bases and 6 bases, in that order; junction bases with no gene match: 14. CDR3 in amino acids: CASSPFSAGEVSGELFF. For the CDR3, the DNA is TGTGCCAGCAGCCCATTCTCAGCGGGAGAAGTATCCGGGGAGCTGTTTTTT.

V usage is TRBV14 and J usage is TRBJ2-1; 14 bases align to TRBD2. J lost 15 bases, V lost 4 bases, and 11 bases had no gene match. CDR1 is SGHDN and CDR2 is FVKESK in the germline V gene. CDR3 length: 15 amino acids. CDR3 in DNA: TGTGCCAGCAGCCGCCGACTAGCGGGAGGGCCCCAGGTGTTCTTC. Protein sequence: CASSRRLAGGPQVFF.

This clonotype appeared a few times. The chain has TRBV7-2 and TRBJ2-7; D is perhaps TRBD1 (6 bases). The CDR3 spans 12 residues. The germline V gene encodes CDR1 SGHTA and CDR2 FQGNSA. The V end lost 10 bases, the J end lost 6 bases, and 16 bases lay between the germline ends. The CDR3 sequence: CATAQGLGEQYF. For the CDR3, the DNA is TGTGCCACCGCACAGGGATTGGGCGAGCAGTACTTC.

This clonotype has only a few counts. V and J are TRBV7-2 and TRBJ2-5; 13 positions match TRBD2. The junction had 2 bases not matched to a gene; V was cut back by 4 bases and J by 6 bases. The length of the CDR3 is 14 residues. Germline V CDR1 and CDR2: SGHTA, FQGNSA. The CDR3 is CASSSGLAGKTQYF. CDR3 bases: TGTGCCAGCAGCTCGGGACTAGCGGGAAAGACCCAGTACTTC. Supplemented by reference TRBV7-2 and TRBJ2-5, the full variable domain reads GAGVSQSPSNKVTEKGKDVELRCDPISGHTALYWYRQSLGQGLEFLIYFQGNSAPDKSGLPSDRFSAERTGGSVSTLTIQRTQQEDSAVYLCASSSGLAGKTQYFGPGTRLLVL.

This clonotype was counted a few times. The V call is TRBV7-9, the J call TRBJ2-1; possible D gene TRBD1, 6 bases. This CDR3 is built from 14 residues. Trimming shortened V by 4 bases and J by 8 bases, and 15 bases separated the two germline ends. Germline V CDR1 and CDR2: SEHNR, FQNEAQ (reference sequence). Here the CDR3 reads CASSSPADSDEQFF. In nucleotides, the CDR3 is TGTGCCAGCAGCTCCCCGGCGGACAGCGATGAGCAGTTCTTC.

This clonotype was detected a few times. This chain connects TRBV6-1 to TRBJ1-5; 10 bases agree with TRBD1. Germline V gene lookup returns CDR1 MNHNS and CDR2 SASEGT. The V and J ends lost 6 bases and 5 bases, in that order; junction bases with no gene match: 7. CDR3 length: 15 amino acids. The CDR3 sequence is CASSSGQGGDQPQHF. CDR3 nucleotide sequence: TGTGCCAGCAGCTCAGGACAGGGGGGAGATCAGCCCCAGCATTTT.

This clonotype was seen once. The chain links TRBV20-1 to TRBJ2-1; TRBD2 matches 9 bases. J lost 6 bases, V lost 3 bases, and 9 bases had no gene match. Germline assignment: CDR1 DFQATT and CDR2 SNEGSKA (reference sequence). This CDR3 has 15 residues. The CDR3 spells CSASQGAGGPNEQFF. The CDR3 DNA follows: TGCAGTGCTAGTCAAGGAGCGGGAGGTCCCAATGAGCAGTTCTTC.

The chain combines TRBV3-1 with TRBJ2-1, with D maybe TRBD2 (6 bases). Trimming cost V 4 bases and J 3 bases, with 16 bases left between them. Germline CDR1 LGHDT, CDR2 YNNKEL (reference sequence). The CDR3 totals 16 residues. The CDR3 DNA reads as TGTGCCAGCAGCCTTCCTATGGCTAGCGACTACAATGAGCAGTTCTTC. This sequence encodes CASSLPMASDYNEQFF.

This clonotype turned up a few times. The chain carries TRBV12-3 or TRBV12-4 and TRBJ2-3, with no clear D. CDR3 length: 13 residues. V was cut by 6 bases and J by 5 bases, with 12 bases left in between. CDR3 nucleotide sequence: TGTGCCAGCAGCCACACCGAAGAAGATACGCAGTATTTT. Amino acids: CASSHTEEDTQYF.

This sequence joins TRBV11-2 and TRBJ2-3; D remains unclear. The CDR3 sequence is 14 residues long. Germline CDR1 and CDR2: SGHAT and FQNNGV. Trimming cost V 5 bases and J 5 bases, with 14 bases left between them. CDR3 residues: CASSPRIAEDTQYF. CDR3 sequence (DNA): TGTGCCAGCAGCCCACGGATCGCGGAAGATACGCAGTATTTT.

V gene TRBV3-1 combines with J gene TRBJ1-6, with D possibly matching TRBD1 (6 bases). The CDR3 loop spans 18 amino acids. V lost 0 bases to trimming and J lost 8 bases, with 20 bases between them. The V gene's germline CDR1 is LGHDT and CDR2 YNNKEL (reference sequence). In nucleotides, the CDR3 is TGTGCCAGCAGCCAAGAGGACAGCTCAATTATAAGGGATTCACCCCTCCACTTT. Its protein is CASSQEDSSIIRDSPLHF.

This clonotype was picked up many times. Written as DNA, the CDR3 is TGCAGTGCTAGTTCCGGGACAGGGATGGGCGAGCAGTACGTC. Translating it yields CSASSGTGMGEQYV. The chain is built from TRBV20-1 and TRBJ2-7; TRBD1 matches at 9 bases. With 3 bases clipped from V and 6 bases from J, the junction kept 9 bases outside the gene matches. The CDR3 totals 14 residues. The germline CDR1 and CDR2 sequences are DFQATT and SNEGSKA (reference sequence).

This clonotype appeared a few times. The chain links TRBV19 to TRBJ1-5; no firm D call. V gave up 6 bases and J gave up 0 bases, with 12 bases separating them. The length of the CDR3 is 15 residues. Germline V gives CDR1 LNHDA, CDR2 SQIVND (reference sequence). The CDR3 region has the DNA TGTGCCAGTAGCCGACCATCCAATAGCAATCAGCCCCAGCATTTT. Encoded protein: CASSRPSNSNQPQHF.

This chain joins TRBV5-1 and TRBJ2-2; D uncertain. CDR1 and CDR2 (germline): SGHRS, YFSETQ. The V gene lost 0 bases and the J gene lost 3 bases, with 9 bases spanning the gap. There are 15 residues in the CDR3. This CDR3 is CASSLESSYTGELFF. In DNA, the CDR3 is TGCGCCAGCAGCTTGGAGTCCAGCTACACCGGGGAGCTGTTTTTT.

The genes are TRBV27 and TRBJ2-1; D is unresolved. CDR1 is MNHEY and CDR2 is SMNVEV in the germline V gene (reference sequence). CDR3 size: 15 residues. Trimming left V 0 bases short and J 3 bases short, with 9 bases between. DNA for the CDR3: TGTGCCAGCAGTTTATCGATGGGCAGCTACAATGAGCAGTTCTTC. It is translated as CASSLSMGSYNEQFF.

This clonotype was found a few times. The chain joins TRBV20-1 to TRBJ1-1; no clear D. Trimming stripped 6 bases from V and 5 bases from J, with 16 bases between. Germline loops: CDR1 DFQATT, CDR2 SNEGSKA (reference sequence). The CDR3 has 13 amino acids. The chain's CDR3 is CSAYGPRKTEAFF. The CDR3 bases are TGCAGTGCCTATGGCCCGCGTAAAACTGAAGCTTTCTTT.

This clonotype was picked up a small number of times. This chain connects TRBV5-1 to TRBJ2-3, with TRBD2 matching over 14 bases. The CDR3 sequence is 17 residues long. J was trimmed by 5 bases and V by 1 base; bases with no gene match: 6. CDR1 and CDR2 (germline): SGHRS, YFSETQ. This CDR3 is CASSLLMGLAGVDTQYF. CDR3 DNA sequence: TGCGCCAGCAGCTTGTTGATGGGACTAGCGGGAGTAGATACGCAGTATTTT. The whole variable domain, filled in from reference TRBV5-1 and TRBJ2-3, reads KAGVTQTPRYLIKTRGQQVTLSCSPISGHRSVSWYQQTPGQGLQFLFEYFSETQRNKGNFPGRFSGRQFSNSRSEMNVSTLELGDSALYLCASSLLMGLAGVDTQYFGPGTRLTVL.

This clonotype was picked up many times. V is TRBV5-1 and J is TRBJ1-1, with D possibly TRBD1 on 5 matching bases. Per germline, CDR1 SGHRS and CDR2 YFSETQ. The CDR3 has 14 residues. Trimming took 2 bases from V and 1 from J, leaving 9 bases between them. The CDR3 coding sequence is TGCGCCAGCAGCTTATTTAGGGGGAACACTGAAGCTTTCTTT. Translation gives CASSLFRGNTEAFF.

Many counts were recorded for this clonotype. The chain carries TRBV20-1 and TRBJ2-1, with 11 bases identical to TRBD2. Per the germline V gene, CDR1 is DFQATT and CDR2 is SNEGSKA (reference sequence). The CDR3 has 18 amino acids. The V gene end was trimmed by 2 bases and the J gene end by 4 bases; junction bases not matched to a gene: 13. CDR3 sequence reads: CSARRWGSGRATYNEQFF. The CDR3 coding sequence is TGCAGTGCTAGACGATGGGGTAGCGGGAGGGCCACGTACAATGAGCAGTTCTTC.

This clonotype was recorded a few times. The chain is built from TRBV5-1 and TRBJ1-1, with D maybe TRBD1 (5 bases). V was pared by 4 bases and J by 1 base, with 11 bases between. Per germline, CDR1 SGHRS and CDR2 YFSETQ. CDR3 length: 14 residues. The CDR3 coding sequence is TGCGCCAGCAGCGGCGCCACAGGGAACACTGAAGCTTTCTTT. Its protein is CASSGATGNTEAFF.

This clonotype was seen a handful of times. The chain is built from TRBV12-3 or TRBV12-4 and TRBJ2-1; 15 nucleotides agree with TRBD2. The CDR3 runs 14 residues. Losses at the gene ends were 10 bases for V and 4 bases for J; bases not matched to a gene: 2. CDR3 bases: TGTGCCACCGGACTAGCGGGAGGGTACAATGAGCAGTTCTTC. Protein sequence: CATGLAGGYNEQFF.

In this sample, this clonotype turned up many times. This sequence joins TRBV10-3 and TRBJ2-1; tentative D call: TRBD1 (7 bases). CDR3 length: 14 amino acids. V lost 8 bases and J 7 bases, leaving 18 bases between the germline ends. CDR1 and CDR2 (germline): ENHRY, SYGVKD. In DNA, the CDR3 is TGTGCCATCGCGGATGCAGGGGGGTGGAATGAGCAGTTCTTC. Amino acids: CAIADAGGWNEQFF.

The chain is built from TRBV6-2 or TRBV6-3 and TRBJ2-1; 12 bases fit TRBD2. Germline loops: CDR1 MNHEY, CDR2 SVGEGT. This CDR3 is built from 16 residues. The V and J ends lost 5 bases and 7 bases, in that order; junction bases with no gene match: 9. CDR3 bases: TGTGCCAGCAGTGTACGACTAGCGGGAGCACGTAATGAGCAGTTCTTC. Translating gives CASSVRLAGARNEQFF.

The CDR3 bases are TGTGCCGCCTGGGGTTCGTCGGGCACAGATACGCAGTATTTT. Protein sequence: CAAWGSSGTDTQYF. The J gene is TRBJ2-3, the V gene TRBV10-3; D is undetermined. The CDR3 is 14 residues long. Germline assignment: CDR1 ENHRY and CDR2 SYGVKD. V gave up 11 bases and J gave up 1 base, with 16 bases separating them.